This T cell receptor (beta chain) was retrieved from a study of shared clonotypes between healthy human individuals. The wider study: Donors had three CD4 naive, three CD4 memory, two CD8 naive and one CD8 memory plate apiece.

The assay was immunoSEQ multiplex PCR, and TCRdb's table has in-frame clones only and misses some. The sample records about 2,500,000 clones, roughly 92% being singletons. In regard to this clone: Its antigen is not identified.

Study conclusions and caveats: In this cohort, only blood was sampled, and tissue repertoires likely differ. Naive subsets, compared against memory subsets, generally had larger estimated richness values.

After removal of 5 bases from V and 3 bases from J, the junction contained 10 bases not matched to a gene. The CDR3 loop spans 15 amino acids. Germline loops: CDR1 KGHSH, CDR2 LQKENI. The sequence was collected from a man between 18 and 35 years old in good health. Sequencing used naive CD4+ T cells sorted from blood. Subset: CD45RA+ positively selected. The chain joins TRBV18 to TRBJ2-7; 7 bases map to TRBD1. The CDR3: CASSGPTGSLYEQYF. The CDR3 region has the DNA TGTGCCAGCTCAGGTCCGACAGGGAGCCTCTACGAGCAGTACTTC.